These 32 T cell receptor beta chains came from one sample sequenced in a study of T cell changes during pregnancy in multiple sclerosis (dated by TCRdb to the late 2010s). Preparation of the library involved the immunoSEQ multiplex PCR assay. TCRdb took this table from immuneACCESS and kept in-frame rearrangements with V and J called. Such tables lack part of the clones; where checked against another copy, unresolved V genes explain under half of the gap, and the rest is unexplained. For this sample the table gives over 65,000 clones, of which approximately 94% were detected only once. The ten largest clones capture about 0.5% of the sample. The specimen comprised peripheral blood, sampled in the third trimester of pregnancy. These TCRs come from a female donor with multiple sclerosis, enrolled in a pregnancy study.

The gene calls are TRBV25-1 and TRBJ1-1; TRBD1 might be the D (6 bases). The V end was cut by 4 bases, the J end by 1 base, with 16 bases between. Germline CDR1 is MGHDK and CDR2 is SYGVNS. The CDR3 runs to 16 residues. CDR3 bases: TGTGCCAGCAGTGCCCTAACAGGGTTGGGGAACACTGAAGCTTTCTTT. It translates to CASSALTGLGNTEAFF.

Comment on this clone: Other DNA sequences of this sample code for an identical CDR3. V is TRBV7-3 and J is TRBJ1-6; D possibly corresponds to TRBD1 (5 bases). CDR3 length equals 14 residues. Trimming shortened V by 1 base and J by 10 bases, and 11 bases separated the two germline ends. Germline lookup yields CDR1 SGHTA and CDR2 FQGTGA. CDR3 sequence reads: CASSLKAGRSPLHF. DNA of the CDR3: TGTGCCAGCAGCTTAAAGGCAGGGCGCTCACCCCTCCACTTT. Full variable domain (remainder filled in from reference TRBV7-3 and TRBJ1-6): GAGVSQTPSNKVTEKGKYVELRCDPISGHTALYWYRQSLGQGPEFLIYFQGTGAADDSGLPNDRFFAVRPEGSVSTLKIQRTERGDSAVYLCASSLKAGRSPLHFGNGTRLTVT.

V and J are TRBV15 and TRBJ2-3; 7 nucleotides match TRBD1. V shed 1 base, J shed 6 bases, and the junction held 7 bases outside the gene matches. The CDR3 loop spans 15 amino acids. Germline assignment: CDR1 LNHNV and CDR2 YYDKDF (reference sequence). This CDR3 reads CATSRARGRGDTQYF. DNA for the CDR3: TGTGCCACCAGCAGAGCAAGGGGGCGAGGCGATACGCAGTATTTT. The whole variable domain, remainder taken from reference TRBV15 and TRBJ2-3, is DAMVIQNPRYQVTQFGKPVTLSCSQTLNHNVMYWYQQKSSQAPKLLFHYYDKDFNNEADTPDNFQSRRPNTSFCFLDIRSPGLGDTAMYLCATSRARGRGDTQYFGPGTRLTVL.

This chain joins TRBV6-5 and TRBJ1-2; D ambiguous. Germline V gene data show CDR1 as MNHEY and CDR2 as SVGAGI. This CDR3 comprises 14 residues. Trimming cost V 2 bases and J 5 bases, with 12 bases left between them. The CDR3 reads CASSYREPNYGYTF. CDR3 in DNA: TGTGCCAGCAGTTACAGGGAGCCCAATTATGGCTACACCTTC.

This chain links TRBV19 with TRBJ2-1; D remains unclear. Germline values: CDR1 LNHDA, CDR2 SQIVND (reference sequence). Trimming removed 5 bases at V and 0 bases at J, with 11 bases between. The CDR3 has 15 residues. This CDR3 reads CASSLQYSSYNEQFF. In nucleotides, the CDR3 is TGTGCCAGTAGTCTACAGTACAGCTCCTACAATGAGCAGTTCTTC.

This clone was counted ten times or more. The chain employs TRBV6-4 and TRBJ2-3; 7 positions agree with TRBD1. Trimming took 2 bases from V and 2 from J; bases not matched to a gene: 1. Germline V gene lookup returns CDR1 MRHNA and CDR2 SNTAGT. CDR3 length: 14 residues. This CDR3 reads CASSDEGATDTQYF. CDR3 DNA sequence: TGTGCCAGCAGTGACGAGGGGGCCACAGATACGCAGTATTTT.

The chain is built from TRBV7-9 and TRBJ1-3, with TRBD1 matching over 8 bases. Germline CDR1 SEHNR, CDR2 FQNEAQ (reference sequence). V shed 5 bases and J 0 bases; nucleotides not matched to a gene: 15. The CDR3 is 19 amino acids. CDR3 DNA sequence: TGTGCCAGCAGCACAACCCGCCCGGGACAGGACTTCTCTGGAAACACCATATATTTT. Its translation is CASSTTRPGQDFSGNTIYF.

The chain joins TRBV9 to TRBJ1-3, with D maybe TRBD1 (5 bases). The CDR3 spans 14 residues. Germline V gene lookup returns CDR1 SGDLS and CDR2 YYNGEE. V dropped 2 bases and J dropped 4 bases, with 10 bases sitting between them. CDR3 DNA sequence: TGTGCCAGCAGCGTGCCAGGGCCCGGAAACACCATATATTTT. This translates into CASSVPGPGNTIYF.

The chain is built from TRBV5-1 and TRBJ2-1; a weak D match, TRBD2 (6 bases). The CDR3 spans 13 residues. V lost 5 bases and J 6 bases, leaving 12 bases between the germline ends. Germline CDR1 is SGHRS and CDR2 is YFSETQ. The CDR3 reads CASREGTRNEQFF. In DNA, the CDR3 is TGCGCCAGCAGGGAGGGGACTCGCAATGAGCAGTTCTTC.

The gene calls are TRBV9 and TRBJ1-3, with D perhaps TRBD1 (5 bases). Per germline, CDR1 SGDLS and CDR2 YYNGEE. The CDR3 is 12 amino acids. The germline V and J ends were trimmed by 4 bases and 8 bases, with 10 bases remaining between them. This CDR3 is CASSPPGDTIYF. The DNA for the CDR3 is TGTGCCAGCAGCCCCCCGGGGGACACCATATATTTT.

The rearrangement joins TRBV2 to TRBJ1-3; D is possibly TRBD1 (5 bases). This CDR3 contains 14 residues. Germline V gene lookup returns CDR1 SNHLY and CDR2 FYNNEI. V was trimmed by 3 bases and J by 0 bases, leaving 6 bases between them. CDR3 DNA: TGTGCCAGCAGTGAGACAGCCTCTGGAAACACCATATATTTT. Protein: CASSETASGNTIYF.

The CDR3 bases are TGTGCCAGCAGCACAGACAGGACGTTGTACAATGGCTACACCTTC. This codes for CASSTDRTLYNGYTF. The V and J genes are TRBV7-2 and TRBJ1-2, with D perhaps matching TRBD1 (6 bases). The CDR3 is made up of 15 amino acids. Trimming pared 5 bases from V and 6 bases from J, leaving 19 bases between. CDR1 is SGHTA, CDR2 FQGNSA, per germline.

This clone has only one observation. The chain recombines TRBV2 with TRBJ2-1; tentative D call: TRBD2 (6 bases). The length of the CDR3 is 12 residues. Germline CDR1 and CDR2: SNHLY and FYNNEI. V was cut by 7 bases and J by 9 bases, with 13 bases left in between. CDR3 bases: TGTGCCAGCAACAGCGGGCCGGTTGAGCAGTTCTTC. It specifies CASNSGPVEQFF. The entire variable domain, with the rest obtained from reference TRBV2 and TRBJ2-1, is as follows: EPEVTQTPSHQVTQMGQEVILRCVPISNHLYFYWYRQILGQKVEFLVSFYNNEISEKSEIFDDQFSVERPDGSNFTLKIRSTKLEDSAMYFCASNSGPVEQFFGPGTRLTVL.

The chain carries TRBV2 and TRBJ1-5, with 9 bases matching TRBD1. With 5 bases clipped from V and 7 bases from J, the junction kept 6 bases outside the gene matches. The CDR3 runs 14 residues. Germline assignment: CDR1 SNHLY and CDR2 FYNNEI. CDR3 nucleotides: TGTGCCAGCAGTCCTACAGGGGGCGAACAGCCCCAGCATTTT. This gives the protein CASSPTGGEQPQHF.

The V call is TRBV7-2, the J call TRBJ2-5; tentatively, D is TRBD2 (5 bases). The CDR3 length is 14 residues. From germline, CDR1 is SGHTA and CDR2 FQGNSA. Trimming left V 3 bases short and J 6 bases short, with 14 bases between. This CDR3 is CASSFTGEGKTQYF. In DNA, the CDR3 is TGTGCCAGCAGCTTTACCGGGGAAGGGAAGACCCAGTACTTC.

This clone is a singleton in its sample. The CDR3 spells CASSLRTGDRYGYTF. The CDR3 DNA reads as TGTGCCAGCAGCTTAAGGACAGGGGATAGGTATGGCTACACCTTC. This sequence joins TRBV7-2 and TRBJ1-2; 9 bases agree with TRBD1. V was clipped by 2 bases and J by 5 bases; unmatched bases: 6. Germline CDR1 and CDR2: SGHTA and FQGNSA. This CDR3 has 15 residues.

V gene TRBV6-1 combines with J gene TRBJ2-1; 9 bases align to TRBD1. This CDR3 is 19 amino acids long. Trimming at V came to 0 bases and at J to 4 bases, leaving 13 bases not matched to a gene. CDR1 and CDR2 from the germline V gene are MNHNS and SASEGT. The CDR3 here is CASSEAQSRGQGRYNEQFF. CDR3 DNA sequence: TGTGCCAGCAGTGAAGCGCAAAGTAGGGGACAGGGAAGATACAATGAGCAGTTCTTC.

The V call is TRBV19, the J call TRBJ1-1; D gene ambiguous. Germline CDR1 reads LNHDA; CDR2 reads SQIVND (reference sequence). The V end lost 7 bases, the J end lost 2 bases, and 11 bases lay between the germline ends. The CDR3 consists of 13 residues. CDR3 protein: CASMGGQNTEAFF. In DNA, the CDR3 is TGTGCCAGTATGGGAGGCCAAAACACTGAAGCTTTCTTT.

This clone has a single count. CDR3 region: CASSAPGDSPPANYGYTF. DNA of the CDR3: TGCGCCAGCAGCGCCCCCGGCGACAGCCCTCCAGCTAACTATGGCTACACCTTC. V gene TRBV5-1 combines with J gene TRBJ1-2, with D maybe TRBD1 (5 bases). CDR1 is SGHRS, CDR2 YFSETQ, per germline. The CDR3 contains 18 residues. V lost 4 bases and J 0 bases, leaving 22 bases between the germline ends.

V and J are TRBV6-5 and TRBJ2-7, with D possibly TRBD1 on 6 matching bases. The germline V and J ends were trimmed by 0 bases and 6 bases, with 15 bases remaining between them. The CDR3 runs 15 residues. In germline, CDR1 is MNHEY, CDR2 SVGAGI. CDR3 sequence (DNA): TGTGCCAGCAGTTACTCGAACAGGGTCCGTTTCGAGCAGTACTTC. Encoded protein: CASSYSNRVRFEQYF.

The chain links TRBV5-6 to TRBJ1-6; tentative D call: TRBD1 (5 bases). Germline CDR1 and CDR2: SGHDT and YYEEEE. V lost 0 bases to trimming and J lost 7 bases, with 8 bases between them. The CDR3 covers 14 residues. Here the CDR3 reads CASSLGQKNSPLHF. The DNA of the CDR3 is TGTGCCAGCAGCTTGGGACAGAAGAATTCACCCCTCCACTTT.

The J gene is TRBJ2-7, the V gene TRBV11-2; D is uncertain. With 3 bases removed from V and 6 bases from J, the gap between germline ends came to 15 bases. This CDR3 has 14 amino acids. The germline gives CDR1 SGHAT, CDR2 FQNNGV. CDR3 amino acids: CASSFSPTSGEQYF. CDR3 coding DNA: TGTGCCAGCAGCTTTTCCCCTACCTCGGGCGAGCAGTACTTC.

This chain joins TRBV4-1 and TRBJ2-3, with D possibly being TRBD2 (6 bases). The germline gives CDR1 MGHRA, CDR2 YSYEKL. This CDR3 spans 12 amino acids. Trimming stripped 1 base from V and 8 bases from J, with 7 bases between. CDR3 nucleotide sequence: TGCGCCAGCAGCCAAGTGGGGGGTACGCAGTATTTT. It translates to CASSQVGGTQYF.

The rearrangement uses TRBV29-1 and TRBJ1-6; 9 bases are a match to TRBD1. The V segment lost 7 bases and the J segment 3 bases; nucleotides outside the gene matches: 4. CDR3 length: 14 amino acids. CDR1 is SQVTM and CDR2 is ANQGSEA in the germline V gene. Written as DNA, the CDR3 is TGCAGCGGTACAGGGGGCGGCTATAATTCACCCCTCCACTTT. It codes for CSGTGGGYNSPLHF.

The chain joins TRBV5-1 to TRBJ1-6, with TRBD1 matching over 7 bases. V shed 2 bases and J 8 bases; nucleotides not matched to a gene: 4. The CDR3 is 14 amino acids. Germline CDR1 and CDR2: SGHRS and YFSETQ. CDR3 region: CASSLRQGDSPLHF. DNA for the CDR3: TGCGCCAGCAGCTTAAGACAGGGTGATTCACCCCTCCACTTT.

The V gene is TRBV10-3, the J gene TRBJ1-2; TRBD1 matches 8 bases. V was pared by 6 bases and J by 7 bases, with 10 bases of the junction left unmatched. The CDR3 is 14 amino acids. From germline, CDR1 is ENHRY and CDR2 SYGVKD. CDR3 sequence (DNA): TGTGCCATCAGCATCGACAGGGACAGGAGTGGCTACACCTTC. Encoded protein: CAISIDRDRSGYTF.

The table lists this clone with a few counts. This rearrangement joins TRBV7-8 to TRBJ2-3, with D perhaps matching TRBD2 (6 bases). This CDR3 contains 13 residues. V gave up 4 bases and J gave up 5 bases, with 10 bases separating them. Germline V gives CDR1 SGHVS, CDR2 FQNEAQ. CDR3 region: CASSSMRGDTQYF. CDR3 in DNA: TGTGCCAGCAGCTCCATGCGGGGAGATACGCAGTATTTT.

V usage is TRBV11-3 and J usage is TRBJ2-3; 9 nucleotides align to TRBD2. The germline V gene encodes CDR1 SGHNT and CDR2 YENEEA. This CDR3 is built from 14 residues. With 5 bases clipped from V and 4 bases from J, the junction kept 4 bases outside the gene matches. CDR3 sequence (DNA): TGTGCCAGCAGCCCGCGGGGGGGAGCAGATACGCAGTATTTT. Encoded protein: CASSPRGGADTQYF.

The chain carries TRBV9 and TRBJ1-1, with TRBD1 as a possible D gene (5 bases). The CDR3 extends over 13 amino acids. The germline V gene encodes CDR1 SGDLS and CDR2 YYNGEE. V shed 0 bases and J shed 6 bases, with 9 bases lying between them. CDR3 amino acids: CASSVVGGAEAFF. In nucleotides, the CDR3 is TGTGCCAGCAGCGTAGTGGGGGGGGCTGAAGCTTTCTTT.

The chain is built from TRBV4-2 and TRBJ2-1; TRBD1 matches at 10 bases. Germline-derived CDR1 and CDR2 are LGHNA and YNFKEQ. Unmatched junction bases numbered 7, after V lost 1 base and J lost 7 bases. The CDR3 is 16 amino acids. For the CDR3, the DNA is TGTGCCAGCAGCCAAGTAACGGGACAGGGGAGGAATGAGCAGTTCTTC. This sequence encodes CASSQVTGQGRNEQFF.

In its sample, this clone was seen once. V and J are TRBV6-5 and TRBJ2-7; D may be TRBD1 (6 bases). Germline assignment: CDR1 MNHEY and CDR2 SVGAGI. This CDR3 has 15 residues. V lost 8 bases to trimming and J lost 8 bases, with 25 bases between them. The CDR3 loop is CASQRAPETGRKQYF. The CDR3 nucleotides are TGTGCCAGCCAAAGGGCCCCGGAGACAGGAAGGAAGCAGTACTTC.

J is TRBJ1-5 and V is TRBV10-3; the D gene is possibly TRBD1 (5 bases). The CDR3 spans 15 residues. CDR1 and CDR2 (germline): ENHRY, SYGVKD. V shed 2 bases and J shed 0 bases, with 8 bases lying between them. The CDR3 DNA reads TGTGCCATCAGTGAGGGGGCCGGTAGCAATCAGCCCCAGCATTTT. Translation: CAISEGAGSNQPQHF.